The 32 T cell receptor beta chains listed next were all sequenced from one sample in a study of brain T cells in children with intractable seizures. Time point described: blood from clinic visit 5 months post-surgery; TSC patient then seizure free. Data came from immunoSEQ multiplex PCR; TCRdb stores just in-frame clones and leaves some out. Of approximately 330,000 clones listed, about 93% are singletons. The sequenced sample was peripheral blood, obtained roughly 5 months after surgery. The receptors here all came from a boy younger than two with tuberous sclerosis and intractable seizures.

The CDR3 is CASKQGILGDTQYF. The CDR3 DNA reads as TGTGCCAGTAAACAGGGGATTTTAGGAGATACGCAGTATTTT. The chain combines TRBV2 with TRBJ2-3, with TRBD1 matching 7 bases. The CDR3 length is 14 residues. Per germline, CDR1 SNHLY and CDR2 FYNNEI. J gave up 5 bases and V 9 bases, and 11 bases lay outside the gene matches.

This chain connects TRBV12-3 or TRBV12-4 to TRBJ2-7; 7 bases line up with TRBD1. The ends lost 4 bases at V and 5 bases at J; junction bases unmatched: 2. The CDR3 has 12 amino acids. As DNA, the CDR3 is TGTGCCAGCAGTTCCGACAGGGACGAGCAGTACTTC. The encoded protein is CASSSDRDEQYF.

The chain uses TRBV19 and TRBJ2-3; D gene ambiguous. Per the germline V gene, CDR1 is LNHDA and CDR2 is SQIVND (reference sequence). Deletions cut 3 bases from V and 13 bases from J, with 23 bases between. This CDR3 contains 15 residues. This CDR3 reads CASSIGPQGALRKYF. CDR3 DNA sequence: TGTGCCAGTAGTATTGGTCCCCAAGGTGCACTAAGGAAGTATTTT.

The V gene is TRBV27, the J gene TRBJ2-7; possible D gene TRBD2, 5 bases. V was shortened by 5 bases and J by 1 base, with 12 bases between the two germline ends. The germline V gene encodes CDR1 MNHEY and CDR2 SMNVEV (reference sequence). The CDR3 covers 14 residues. The CDR3 DNA reads as TGTGCCAGCAGTCCTACGGGGAGTTCCTACGAGCAGTACTTC. As protein: CASSPTGSSYEQYF.

CDR3 nucleotide sequence: TGCAGTGCTATTGAAGACAATGAGCAGTTCTTC. Amino acids: CSAIEDNEQFF. The rearrangement links TRBV20-1 to TRBJ2-1; the D is unclear. From germline, CDR1 is DFQATT and CDR2 SNEGSKA (reference sequence). The length of the CDR3 is 11 residues. The V end was cut by 4 bases, the J end by 5 bases, with 6 bases between.

The gene calls are TRBV6-5 and TRBJ2-7; TRBD2 is a possible D gene (5 bases). In germline, CDR1 is MNHEY, CDR2 SVGAGI. Trimming cost V 5 bases and J 1 base, with 12 bases left between them. The CDR3 extends over 14 amino acids. CDR3 sequence (DNA): TGTGCCAGCAGTCGCTCCGGGGTATCCTACGAGCAGTACTTC. This translates into CASSRSGVSYEQYF.

V and J are TRBV28 and TRBJ2-7; D is unclear. Germline CDR1 MDHEN, CDR2 SYDVKM. The germline V and J ends were trimmed by 4 bases and 3 bases, with 13 bases remaining between them. The CDR3 loop spans 14 amino acids. In nucleotides, the CDR3 is TGTGCCAGCAGTTCCGCCCCTCCCAACTACGAGCAGTACTTC. Residues: CASSSAPPNYEQYF.

V is TRBV14 and J is TRBJ1-4; the match to TRBD1 covers 7 bases. After removal of 2 bases from V and 6 bases from J, the junction contained 6 bases not matched to a gene. Germline lookup yields CDR1 SGHDN and CDR2 FVKESK. This CDR3 comprises 15 residues. CDR3 DNA: TGTGCCAGCAGCCAACCGGCAGGGGGTTATGAAAAACTGTTTTTT. Translated, it gives CASSQPAGGYEKLFF. The full variable domain, in which reference TRBV14 and TRBJ1-4 provide the parts outside the CDR3, is EAGVTQFPSHSVIEKGQTVTLRCDPISGHDNLYWYRRVMGKEIKFLLHFVKESKQDESGMPNNRFLAERTGGTYSTLKVQPAELEDSGVYFCASSQPAGGYEKLFFGSGTQLSVL.

The rearrangement joins TRBV19 to TRBJ2-7; D tentatively reads TRBD1 or TRBD2 (5 bases each). V was pared by 5 bases and J by 4 bases, with 12 bases between. Per germline, CDR1 LNHDA and CDR2 SQIVND (reference sequence). The CDR3 covers 13 residues. The CDR3 bases are TGTGCCAGTAGTCCCGGGACCACATACGAGCAGTACTTC. Its translation is CASSPGTTYEQYF.

Comments on this clone: One end of the junction does not line up with germline, which may come from a read error. The chain has TRBV3-1 (or the pseudogene TRBV3-2) and TRBJ2-1; TRBD2 agrees at 8 bases. This CDR3 comprises 18 residues. The V gene's germline CDR1 is LGHDT and CDR2 YNNKEL (reference sequence). The CDR3 loop is CASTQGLAGSSSYNEQFF. The CDR3 DNA follows: TGTGCCAGCACCCAAGGTCTAGCGGGTTCCAGCTCCTACAATGAGCAGTTCTTC.

This sequence joins TRBV6-2 or TRBV6-3 and TRBJ2-3; 9 bases map to TRBD2. Germline V gene sequence: CDR1 MNHEY, CDR2 SVGEGT. CDR3 length: 16 residues. J lost 6 bases, V lost 0 bases, and 7 bases had no gene match. The CDR3, as DNA: TGTGCCAGCAGTTACTCGGTAGCGGGAGTGGTGGATACGCAGTATTTT. It translates to CASSYSVAGVVDTQYF.

The chain is built from TRBV6-1 and TRBJ2-7, with 10 positions matching TRBD2. Germline assignment: CDR1 MNHNS and CDR2 SASEGT. V trimming: 3 bases; J trimming: 5 bases; junction bases outside the gene matches: 7. CDR3 length: 15 amino acids. CDR3 amino acids: CASSDRAAGGDEQYF. The CDR3 region has the DNA TGTGCCAGCAGTGACCGGGCAGCGGGAGGGGACGAGCAGTACTTC.

The V call is TRBV5-3, the J call TRBJ2-1, with 8 bases lining up with TRBD2. TRBV5-3 is an ORF; its function is uncertain. V was clipped by 2 bases and J by 6 bases; unmatched bases: 10. The CDR3 consists of 16 residues. CDR3 sequence (DNA): TGTGCCAGAAGCTTCATATCTAGCGGGTGGGGCAATGAGCAGTTCTTC. Encoded protein: CARSFISSGWGNEQFF.

This chain connects TRBV7-9 to TRBJ2-7; 9 bases are a match to TRBD1. Germline CDR1 is SEHNR and CDR2 is FQNEAQ (reference sequence). The CDR3 covers 16 residues. Losses at the gene ends were 4 bases for V and 3 bases for J; bases not matched to a gene: 10. The CDR3 region has the DNA TGTGCCAGCAGCTCCCCCCGGGGACAGGGACTCTACGAGCAGTACTTC. Amino acids: CASSSPRGQGLYEQYF.

V usage is TRBV5-5 and J usage is TRBJ2-3, with TRBD2 as a possible D gene (6 bases). This CDR3 comprises 15 residues. The germline CDR1 and CDR2 sequences are SGHKS and YYEKEE (reference sequence). With 0 bases removed from V and 2 bases from J, the gap between germline ends came to 10 bases. CDR3 sequence reads: CASSLGDFLTDTQYF. The CDR3 nucleotides read TGTGCCAGCAGCTTGGGGGACTTTCTCACAGATACGCAGTATTTT.

This rearrangement joins TRBV3-1 (or the pseudogene TRBV3-2) to TRBJ1-6, with unresolved D. V was pared by 0 bases and J by 11 bases, with 17 bases between. Germline V CDR1 and CDR2: LGHDT, YNNKEL (reference sequence). CDR3 length equals 16 residues. CDR3 residues: CASSQDHAGYPTPLHF. In nucleotides, the CDR3 is TGTGCCAGCAGCCAAGATCACGCCGGATATCCGACACCCCTCCACTTT.

The V and J genes are TRBV18 and TRBJ2-1; possibly TRBD1 or TRBD2 for D (5 bases each). V lost 3 bases, J lost 8 bases, and 8 bases lay in between. Germline V lookup: CDR1 KGHSH, CDR2 LQKENI. This CDR3 has 12 amino acids. CDR3 in amino acids: CASSPLGDEQFF. DNA of the CDR3: TGTGCCAGCTCACCCTTGGGGGATGAGCAGTTCTTC.

The gene calls are TRBV7-3 and TRBJ1-1; weak D call: TRBD1 (6 bases). The CDR3 extends over 12 amino acids. Trimming left V 4 bases short and J 8 bases short, with 11 bases between. Germline V gene lookup returns CDR1 SGHTA and CDR2 FQGTGA. CDR3 DNA: TGTGCCAGCAGCTCCTACAGGGTAGAAGCTTTCTTT. It yields the protein CASSSYRVEAFF.

The gene calls are TRBV30 and TRBJ2-7; D unresolved. The CDR3 spans 13 residues. V was cut by 2 bases and J by 0 bases, with 8 bases left in between. Looked up from germline, CDR1 is GTSNPN and CDR2 is SVGIG (reference sequence). The chain's CDR3 is CAWSKYSSYEQYF. CDR3 DNA sequence: TGTGCCTGGAGTAAATACAGCTCCTACGAGCAGTACTTC. Combining the CDR3 with reference TRBV30 and TRBJ2-7 gives the whole variable domain SQTIHQWPATLVQPVGSPLSLECTVEGTSNPNLYWYRQAAGRGLQLLFYSVGIGQISSEVPQNLSASRPQDRQFILSSKKLLLSDSGFYLCAWSKYSSYEQYFGPGTRLTVT.

The CDR3 region is CASSYGWTSNLWEQYF. Written as DNA, the CDR3 is TGTGCCAGCAGCTATGGCTGGACTAGCAATCTGTGGGAGCAGTACTTC. The chain is built from TRBV5-6 and TRBJ2-7; 8 bases align to TRBD2. The germline V gene encodes CDR1 SGHDT and CDR2 YYEEEE. The CDR3 has 16 amino acids. The trim removed 3 bases at V and 7 bases at J, leaving 15 bases unmatched.

This chain joins TRBV9 and TRBJ1-2; a possible D gene is TRBD1 (6 bases). Germline CDR1 SGDLS, CDR2 YYNGEE. V was trimmed by 6 bases and J by 1 base, leaving 16 bases between them. The CDR3 extends over 15 amino acids. The CDR3 protein is CASTPGGRINYGYTF. For the CDR3, the DNA is TGTGCCAGCACCCCGGGGGGCCGGATTAACTATGGCTACACCTTC. The full variable domain, its missing parts supplied by reference TRBV9 and TRBJ1-2, is DSGVTQTPKHLITATGQRVTLRCSPRSGDLSVYWYQQSLDQGLQFLIQYYNGEERAKGNILERFSAQQFPDLHSELNLSSLELGDSALYFCASTPGGRINYGYTFGSGTRLTVV.

J is TRBJ1-2 and V is TRBV5-1, with TRBD1 as a possible D gene (6 bases). Between the trimmed V and J ends, which lost 4 bases and 5 bases, there was a span of 24 bases. This CDR3 has 17 residues. Per the germline V gene, CDR1 is SGHRS and CDR2 is YFSETQ. The CDR3: CASSNRDNDTTRYGYTF. In DNA, the CDR3 is TGCGCCAGCAGCAATCGGGACAACGACACGACTCGGTATGGCTACACCTTC.

This clone has only one observation. This rearrangement joins TRBV6-5 to TRBJ1-1; perhaps TRBD1 as D (5 bases). With 6 bases removed from V and 9 bases from J, the gap between germline ends came to 20 bases. Germline-derived CDR1 and CDR2 are MNHEY and SVGAGI. This CDR3 is built from 14 residues. In DNA form, the CDR3 reads TGTGCCAGCAGCCCCCGCAGACTGACAGAAAAAGCTTTCTTT. Its protein is CASSPRRLTEKAFF.

This chain links TRBV7-3 with TRBJ1-1; 7 bases line up with TRBD1. The trim removed 1 base at V and 6 bases at J, leaving 8 bases unmatched. The CDR3 is 15 amino acids. Germline CDR1 and CDR2: SGHTA and FQGTGA. CDR3 residues: CASSLKGTDRPEAFF. CDR3 in DNA: TGTGCCAGCAGCTTAAAGGGGACAGACAGACCTGAAGCTTTCTTT.

The J gene is TRBJ1-5, the V gene TRBV5-6; perhaps TRBD1 as D (6 bases). CDR3 length equals 14 residues. Trimming cost V 1 base and J 6 bases, with 11 bases left between them. CDR1 and CDR2 (germline): SGHDT, YYEEEE. CDR3 loop: CASSLSGGTQPQHF. DNA for the CDR3: TGTGCCAGCAGCTTGAGTGGGGGCACTCAGCCCCAGCATTTT.

The V and J genes are TRBV12-3 or TRBV12-4 and TRBJ1-3, with no clear D. The CDR3 sequence is 13 residues long. Trimming shortened V by 1 base and J by 7 bases, and 8 bases separated the two germline ends. The CDR3 nucleotides read TGTGCCAGCAGTTTAGACGCGAGGAACACCATATATTTT. It translates to CASSLDARNTIYF.

The V call is TRBV27, the J call TRBJ1-4; 10 bases line up with TRBD1. This CDR3 contains 15 residues. Germline V gene data show CDR1 as MNHEY and CDR2 as SMNVEV (reference sequence). The V segment lost 6 bases and the J segment 7 bases; nucleotides outside the gene matches: 8. In nucleotides, the CDR3 is TGTGCCAGCAGAGTGACAGGGGGCGAGGCTGAAAAACTGTTTTTT. This encodes CASRVTGGEAEKLFF.

In its sample, this clone was seen a few times. CDR3 sequence: CASSLDGTGYNEQFF. CDR3 nucleotides: TGTGCCAGCAGTTTAGATGGGACAGGGTACAATGAGCAGTTCTTC. The gene calls are TRBV28 and TRBJ2-1; TRBD1 aligns across 9 bases. Trimming cost V 2 bases and J 4 bases; bases outside gene matches: 3. The germline CDR1 and CDR2 sequences are MDHEN and SYDVKM. The CDR3 covers 15 residues.

The chain carries TRBV24-1 and TRBJ1-2; a weak D match, TRBD1 (6 bases). The germline V gene encodes CDR1 KGHDR and CDR2 SFDVKD. Trimming removed 4 bases at V and 4 bases at J, with 9 bases between. The CDR3 contains 13 residues. CDR3: CATSETGFYGYTF. The CDR3 DNA is TGTGCCACCAGTGAAACAGGGTTCTATGGCTACACCTTC.

This chain connects TRBV12-3 or TRBV12-4 to TRBJ1-2; TRBD1 aligns across 9 bases. CDR3 length equals 13 residues. V lost 10 bases to trimming and J lost 8 bases; unmatched junction nucleotides: 11. CDR3 coding DNA: TGTGCCACCTTGGGGACAGGGATAAAAGGCTACACCTTC. Protein product: CATLGTGIKGYTF.

The chain is built from TRBV14 and TRBJ2-7, with 12 bases aligning to TRBD2. Germline V gives CDR1 SGHDN, CDR2 FVKESK. This CDR3 spans 16 amino acids. The trim removed 1 base at V and 5 bases at J, leaving 6 bases unmatched. CDR3 DNA: TGTGCCAGCAGCCAAGTAACACTAGCGGGAGGAAACGAGCAGTACTTC. Translated: CASSQVTLAGGNEQYF. Based on the CDR3 plus reference TRBV14 and TRBJ2-7, the full variable domain is EAGVTQFPSHSVIEKGQTVTLRCDPISGHDNLYWYRRVMGKEIKFLLHFVKESKQDESGMPNNRFLAERTGGTYSTLKVQPAELEDSGVYFCASSQVTLAGGNEQYFGPGTRLTVT.

CDR3 region: CASSQVAGARMKFF. As DNA, the CDR3 is TGTGCCAGCAGCCAAGTGGCGGGGGCCCGTATGAAGTTCTTC. This chain uses TRBV3-1 (or the pseudogene TRBV3-2) with TRBJ2-1; possibly TRBD2 for D (7 bases). Germline CDR1 is LGHDT and CDR2 is YNNKEL (reference sequence). CDR3 size: 14 residues. V was cut by 1 base and J by 14 bases, with 18 bases left in between.